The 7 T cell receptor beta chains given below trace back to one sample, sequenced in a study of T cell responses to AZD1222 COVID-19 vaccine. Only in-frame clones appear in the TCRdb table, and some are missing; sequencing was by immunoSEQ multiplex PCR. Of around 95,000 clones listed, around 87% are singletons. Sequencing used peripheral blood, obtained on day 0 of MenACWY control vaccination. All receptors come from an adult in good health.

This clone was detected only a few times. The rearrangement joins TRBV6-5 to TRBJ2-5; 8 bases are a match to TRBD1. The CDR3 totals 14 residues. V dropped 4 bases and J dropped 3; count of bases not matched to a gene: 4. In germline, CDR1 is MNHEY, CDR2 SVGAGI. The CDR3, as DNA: TGTGCCAGCAGTTCTGGACAGGGAAAAGAGACCCAGTACTTC. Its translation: CASSSGQGKETQYF.

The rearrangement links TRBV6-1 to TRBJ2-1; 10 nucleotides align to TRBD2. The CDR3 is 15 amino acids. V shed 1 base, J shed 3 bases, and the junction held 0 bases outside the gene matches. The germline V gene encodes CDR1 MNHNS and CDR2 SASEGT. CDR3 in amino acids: CASSEVAGGYNEQFF. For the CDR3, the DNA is TGTGCCAGCAGTGAAGTAGCGGGGGGCTACAATGAGCAGTTCTTC.

The CDR3 DNA reads as TGTGCCAGCAGTTACTCAGCCCATTTCTACGAGCAGTACTTC. This sequence encodes CASSYSAHFYEQYF. The genes are TRBV6-5 and TRBJ2-7; D is unclear. Per germline, CDR1 MNHEY and CDR2 SVGAGI. V was trimmed by 0 bases and J by 3 bases, leaving 9 bases between them. CDR3 size: 14 residues.

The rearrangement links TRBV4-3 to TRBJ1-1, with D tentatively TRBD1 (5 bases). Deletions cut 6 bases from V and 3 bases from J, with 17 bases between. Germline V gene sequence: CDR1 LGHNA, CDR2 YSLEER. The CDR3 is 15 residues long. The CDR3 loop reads CASRQKPGGDTEAFF. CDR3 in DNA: TGCGCCAGCAGACAAAAACCGGGGGGGGACACTGAAGCTTTCTTT.

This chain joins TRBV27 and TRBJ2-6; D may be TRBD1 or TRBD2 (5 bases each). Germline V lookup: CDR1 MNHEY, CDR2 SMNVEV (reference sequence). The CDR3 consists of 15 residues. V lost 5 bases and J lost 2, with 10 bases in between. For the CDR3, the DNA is TGTGCCAGCAGTAGTCAGGGAGCTGGGGCCAACGTCCTGACTTTC. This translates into CASSSQGAGANVLTF.

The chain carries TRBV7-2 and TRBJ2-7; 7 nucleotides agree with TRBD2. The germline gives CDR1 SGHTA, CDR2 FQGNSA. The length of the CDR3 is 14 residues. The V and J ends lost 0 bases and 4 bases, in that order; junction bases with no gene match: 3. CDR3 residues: CASSLAPSGYEQYF. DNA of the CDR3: TGTGCCAGCAGCTTAGCGCCTAGCGGATACGAGCAGTACTTC.

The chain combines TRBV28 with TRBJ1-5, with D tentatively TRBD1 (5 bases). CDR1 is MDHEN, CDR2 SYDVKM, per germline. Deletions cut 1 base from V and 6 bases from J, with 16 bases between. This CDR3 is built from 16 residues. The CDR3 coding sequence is TGTGCCAGCAGTTTATTTGTCCTCCCCCAGGGTCAGCCCCAGCATTTT. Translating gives CASSLFVLPQGQPQHF.